What follows are 11 T cell receptor beta chains derived from one specimen sequenced in a study of T cell responses to AZD1222 COVID-19 vaccine. Assay: immunoSEQ multiplex PCR; the TCRdb copy retains only in-frame clones and omits some. Among tens of thousands of clones listed, 88% were seen once. This sample comprised peripheral blood, obtained on day 0 of MenACWY control vaccination. All receptors derive from an adult in good health.

The chain couples TRBV7-9 to TRBJ1-1; 8 bases agree with TRBD1. Germline lookup yields CDR1 SEHNR and CDR2 FQNEAQ (reference sequence). The CDR3 extends over 13 amino acids. V lost 6 bases, J lost 7 bases, and 7 bases stayed unmatched. CDR3 DNA sequence: TGTGCCAGCAGTTTTCCAGGGGGCTATGAAGCTTTCTTT. Protein sequence: CASSFPGGYEAFF.

This sequence joins TRBV14 and TRBJ1-1; D uncertain. V lost 4 bases, J lost 11 bases, and 17 bases lay in between. CDR1 is SGHDN, CDR2 FVKESK, per germline. The CDR3 runs to 13 residues. The CDR3 DNA is TGTGCCAGCAGCCCTTTTGAGGGCAGGACGGCTTTCTTT. Amino acid sequence: CASSPFEGRTAFF. The full variable domain, with the rest looked up from reference TRBV14 and TRBJ1-1, is EAGVTQFPSHSVIEKGQTVTLRCDPISGHDNLYWYRRVMGKEIKFLLHFVKESKQDESGMPNNRFLAERTGGTYSTLKVQPAELEDSGVYFCASSPFEGRTAFFGQGTRLTVV.

V usage is TRBV4-3 and J usage is TRBJ1-1, with TRBD1 as a possible D gene (5 bases). CDR1 and CDR2 (germline): LGHNA, YSLEER. Deletions cut 2 bases from V and 1 base from J, with 14 bases between. The CDR3 sequence is 16 residues long. Here the CDR3 reads CASSQSQAPGNTEAFF. The CDR3 bases are TGCGCCAGCAGCCAATCACAGGCACCGGGGAACACTGAAGCTTTCTTT.

This chain links TRBV6-2 or TRBV6-3 with TRBJ1-2; 8 bases map to TRBD1. This CDR3 is built from 13 residues. The V segment lost 5 bases and the J segment 7 bases; nucleotides outside the gene matches: 6. CDR1 and CDR2 from the germline V gene are MNHEY and SVGEGT. The CDR3 DNA is TGTGCCAGCAGTCGCGAGGACAGGGCTGGCTACACCTTC. This translates into CASSREDRAGYTF.

This chain connects TRBV19 to TRBJ1-1, with TRBD1 as a possible D gene (5 bases). The germline gives CDR1 LNHDA, CDR2 SQIVND (reference sequence). The CDR3 is made up of 14 amino acids. V was pared by 4 bases and J by 1 base, with 10 bases between. CDR3 residues: CASSRGQENTEAFF. The CDR3 DNA is TGTGCCAGTAGTAGGGGCCAGGAGAACACTGAAGCTTTCTTT.

Comments on this clone: This CDR3 is also generated by other DNA sequences in the sample. CDR3 residues: CASSSTGISNQPQHF. CDR3 nucleotides: TGTGCCAGCAGTTCGACAGGAATTAGCAATCAGCCCCAGCATTTT. V and J are TRBV6-5 and TRBJ1-5; D is perhaps TRBD1 (6 bases). The ends were cut back, 4 bases at V and 0 bases at J, with 10 bases in the middle. Germline CDR1 and CDR2: MNHEY and SVGAGI. The CDR3 has 15 residues.

V gene TRBV3-1 (or the pseudogene TRBV3-2) combines with J gene TRBJ1-2, with 10 nucleotides matching TRBD1. CDR1 and CDR2 from the germline V gene are LGHDT and YNNKEL (reference sequence). CDR3 size: 20 residues. The trim removed 4 bases at V and 3 bases at J, leaving 20 bases unmatched. CDR3 nucleotide sequence: TGTGCCAGCAGCCGAATGGGACAGGGGATTGCTGGTGGCTCACACTATGGCTACACCTTC. Its protein is CASSRMGQGIAGGSHYGYTF.

The chain carries TRBV18 and TRBJ1-2; D uncertain. The germline gives CDR1 KGHSH, CDR2 LQKENI. The CDR3 loop spans 15 amino acids. Deletions cut 3 bases from V and 2 bases from J, with 13 bases between. DNA of the CDR3: TGTGCCAGCTCACCTGTAGTTTTGGGGAACTATGGCTACACCTTC. Translation: CASSPVVLGNYGYTF.

The rearrangement links TRBV30 to TRBJ1-1; D call uncertain. The germline V gene has CDR1 GTSNPN and CDR2 SVGIG (reference sequence). V was trimmed by 0 bases and J by 12 bases, leaving 11 bases between them. The CDR3 loop spans 11 amino acids. The DNA of the CDR3 is TGTGCCTGGAGTGTTGAGGGTTGGCCTTTCTTT. Translating it yields CAWSVEGWPFF.

This clone appeared a few times. This chain links TRBV7-9 with TRBJ2-7; D is possibly TRBD2 (5 bases). The CDR3 totals 16 residues. Germline-derived CDR1 and CDR2 are SEHNR and FQNEAQ (reference sequence). Trimming shortened V by 5 bases and J by 3 bases, and 20 bases separated the two germline ends. The chain's CDR3 is CASSPVGRGQVYEQYF. In DNA, the CDR3 is TGTGCCAGCAGCCCCGTTGGAAGAGGGCAAGTCTACGAGCAGTACTTC.

The chain employs TRBV30 and TRBJ1-3, with D hard to call. Germline CDR1 is GTSNPN and CDR2 is SVGIG (reference sequence). The CDR3 is 13 residues long. The V and J ends lost 2 bases and 2 bases respectively, with 7 bases between them. The CDR3 DNA is TGTGCCTGGAGTATCGGGGCTGGAAACACCATATATTTT. This sequence encodes CAWSIGAGNTIYF.